The sequence of this TCR beta chain was determined in a study of T cells after yellow fever vaccination. This clonotype was seen many times. Looked up from germline, CDR1 is MNHEY and CDR2 is SVGEGT. V shed 1 base and J 4 bases; nucleotides not matched to a gene: 1. The CDR3 is 14 amino acids. In making TCR cDNA, 5'RACE template switching added a universal primer site and UMIs to it. A single record per CDR3 protein comes from TCRdb applying MiXCR to the 5' RACE reads. This table has a few hundred thousand distinct CDR3 sequences, more than 3.5% appearing once. Source: PBMCs, taken 15 days after the yellow fever booster vaccination. The receptor's source is a man between 18 and 35 years old who received the YFV17D yellow fever vaccine. The V and J genes are TRBV6-2 or TRBV6-3 and TRBJ1-1, with TRBD1 identical over 9 bases. The CDR3 region is CASSYWGQGTEAFF. The CDR3 coding sequence is TGTGCCAGCAGTTACTGGGGACAGGGCACTGAAGCTTTCTTT.